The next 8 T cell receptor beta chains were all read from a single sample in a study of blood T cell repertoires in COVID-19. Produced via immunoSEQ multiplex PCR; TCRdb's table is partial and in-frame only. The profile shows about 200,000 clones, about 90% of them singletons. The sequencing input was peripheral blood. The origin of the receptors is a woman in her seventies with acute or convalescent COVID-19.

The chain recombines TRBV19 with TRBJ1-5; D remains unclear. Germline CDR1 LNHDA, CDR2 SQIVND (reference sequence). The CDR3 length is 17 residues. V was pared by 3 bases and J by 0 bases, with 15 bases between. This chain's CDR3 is CASSIGRISNSNQPQHF. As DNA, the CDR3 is TGTGCCAGTAGTATTGGGAGGATCTCAAATAGCAATCAGCCCCAGCATTTT.

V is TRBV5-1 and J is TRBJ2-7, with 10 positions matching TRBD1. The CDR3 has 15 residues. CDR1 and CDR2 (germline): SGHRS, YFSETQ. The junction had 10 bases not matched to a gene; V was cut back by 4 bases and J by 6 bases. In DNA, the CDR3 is TGCGCCAGCAGCCTCGCCGGGACAGGGGTTTTCGAGCAGTACTTC. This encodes CASSLAGTGVFEQYF.

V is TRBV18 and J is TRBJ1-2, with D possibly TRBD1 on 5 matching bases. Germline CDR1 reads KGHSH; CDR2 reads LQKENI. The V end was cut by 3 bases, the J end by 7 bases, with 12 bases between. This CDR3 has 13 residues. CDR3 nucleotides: TGTGCCAGCTCACCGGGGACGGGAGGTGGCTACACCTTC. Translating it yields CASSPGTGGGYTF.

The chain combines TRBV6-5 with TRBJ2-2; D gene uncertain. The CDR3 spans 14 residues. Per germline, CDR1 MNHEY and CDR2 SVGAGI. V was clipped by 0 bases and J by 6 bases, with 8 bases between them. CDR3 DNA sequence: TGTGCCAGCAGTTACTCCGGAGATTCCGGGGAGCTGTTTTTT. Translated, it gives CASSYSGDSGELFF.

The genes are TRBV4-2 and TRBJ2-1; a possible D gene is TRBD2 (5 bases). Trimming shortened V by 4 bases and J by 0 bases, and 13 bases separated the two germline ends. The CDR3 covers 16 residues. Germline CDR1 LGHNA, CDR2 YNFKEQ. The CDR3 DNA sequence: TGTGCCAGCAGCCCCTCCAGCGGCGGCTCCTACAATGAGCAGTTCTTC. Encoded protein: CASSPSSGGSYNEQFF.

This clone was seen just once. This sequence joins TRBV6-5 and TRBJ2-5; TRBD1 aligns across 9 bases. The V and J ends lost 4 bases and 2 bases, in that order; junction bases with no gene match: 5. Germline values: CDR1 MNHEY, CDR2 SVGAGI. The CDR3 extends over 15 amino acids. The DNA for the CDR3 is TGTGCCAGCAGTTGGAGGGGGACAGGGCAAGAGACCCAGTACTTC. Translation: CASSWRGTGQETQYF.

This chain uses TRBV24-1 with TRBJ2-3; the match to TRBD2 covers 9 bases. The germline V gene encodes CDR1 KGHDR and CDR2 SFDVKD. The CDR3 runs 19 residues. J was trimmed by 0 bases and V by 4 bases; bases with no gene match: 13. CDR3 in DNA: TGTGCCACCAGTGACCCGGCCAGGCGGGAGGGCCGGAGCACAGATACGCAGTATTTT. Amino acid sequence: CATSDPARREGRSTDTQYF.

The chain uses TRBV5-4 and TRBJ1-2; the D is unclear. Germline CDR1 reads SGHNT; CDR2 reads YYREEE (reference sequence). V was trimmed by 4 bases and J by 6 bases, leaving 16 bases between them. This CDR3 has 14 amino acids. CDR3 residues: CASSIPGLRHGYTF. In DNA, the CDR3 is TGTGCCAGCAGCATCCCCGGCTTGCGGCATGGCTACACCTTC.